These T cell receptor beta chains were read from a single sample in a study of blood T cells in healthy people across ages. Each CDR3 protein is one row after TCRdb ran MiXCR on the 5' RACE reads. This sample carries about 1.5 million distinct CDR3 sequences, roughly two fifths of them seen once, and the ten largest clones take more than 4%. Material for sequencing was blood. The receptors stem from a woman between 18 and 29 years old in good health. Each CDR3 is given with its conserved first and last residue. D genes are given only for firm matches.

d_call: -; v_call: TRBV7-2; j_call: TRBJ2-4; cdr3_aa: CASSLEGTLGNIQYF
d_call: -; v_call: TRBV5-1; j_call: TRBJ2-3; cdr3_aa: CASTLGRHTDTQYF
d_call: -; v_call: TRBV18; j_call: TRBJ1-1; cdr3_aa: CASSPSTHTEAFF
d_call: -; v_call: TRBV4-3; j_call: TRBJ2-5; cdr3_aa: CASSQATSETQYF
d_call: TRBD1; v_call: TRBV20-1; j_call: TRBJ1-6; cdr3_aa: CSARDGTGVNSPLHF
d_call: -; v_call: TRBV6-2/TRBV6-3; j_call: TRBJ2-7; cdr3_aa: CASSSQLSYYNEQYF
d_call: -; v_call: TRBV29-1; j_call: TRBJ2-3; cdr3_aa: CSAQPRRTDTQYF
d_call: TRBD2; v_call: TRBV7-9; j_call: TRBJ2-1; cdr3_aa: CASSIPPGTSGKCGQFF
d_call: TRBD1; v_call: TRBV19; j_call: TRBJ2-1; cdr3_aa: CASSWFGTGGMGNEQFF
d_call: TRBD1; v_call: TRBV29-1; j_call: TRBJ1-1; cdr3_aa: CSVPDRVDTEAFF
d_call: -; v_call: TRBV27; j_call: TRBJ2-7; cdr3_aa: CASSLGAGLEQYF
d_call: TRBD2; v_call: TRBV20-1; j_call: TRBJ2-1; cdr3_aa: CSAREKRGITSGGYNEQFF
d_call: -; v_call: TRBV27; j_call: TRBJ1-6; cdr3_aa: CASSLFEGANSPLHF
d_call: TRBD1; v_call: TRBV24-1; j_call: TRBJ2-1; cdr3_aa: CATSGRDRVNNEQFF
d_call: -; v_call: TRBV20-1; j_call: TRBJ2-1; cdr3_aa: CSAKTLSSYNEQFF
d_call: -; v_call: TRBV12-5; j_call: TRBJ2-5; cdr3_aa: CASAKPWGRETQYF
d_call: TRBD1; v_call: TRBV12-3/TRBV12-4; j_call: TRBJ1-2; cdr3_aa: CASSPWTGVRYTF
d_call: -; v_call: TRBV6-2/TRBV6-3; j_call: TRBJ1-1; cdr3_aa: CASSDPPAEAFF
d_call: -; v_call: TRBV7-2; j_call: -; cdr3_aa: CASSLASETRNYEQYF
d_call: TRBD2; v_call: TRBV7-9; j_call: TRBJ2-1; cdr3_aa: CASSLARTSGNEQFF
d_call: TRBD2; v_call: TRBV20-1; j_call: TRBJ2-5; cdr3_aa: CSASLAGGRNEQYF
d_call: -; v_call: TRBV27; j_call: TRBJ2-1; cdr3_aa: CASSWEVSYNEQFF
d_call: TRBD1; v_call: TRBV7-2; j_call: TRBJ1-2; cdr3_aa: CASRGRQGFLYGYTF
d_call: TRBD2; v_call: TRBV27; j_call: TRBJ2-7; cdr3_aa: CASSLGASGNYNEQYF
d_call: TRBD2; v_call: TRBV10-3; j_call: -; cdr3_aa: CAISADGRENNEQYF
d_call: -; v_call: TRBV7-9; j_call: -; cdr3_aa: CASSKTNRDTYEQYF
d_call: -; v_call: TRBV28; j_call: TRBJ2-2; cdr3_aa: CASSSSTRGIGELFF
d_call: -; v_call: TRBV15; j_call: TRBJ2-1; cdr3_aa: CATSRVAKSYNEQFF
d_call: TRBD1; v_call: TRBV20-1; j_call: TRBJ2-2; cdr3_aa: CSAAGGRGELFF